Below, one TCR beta chain is given with its context. The target of this receptor is not known. Per-base qualities were not stored, and no clone one base away is much larger. The collaborating institutions used their own protocols to collect whole blood in K2EDTA tubes. For TCRbeta analysis, collaborators shipped samples in one of three forms: frozen whole blood, isolated PBMCs, or DNA extracted from either of those sample types. The sample comes from a study of blood T cell repertoires in COVID-19 (dated by TCRdb to about 2020). For the study in its entirety: Collaborator samples came from the United States, Italy and Spain and covered acute and convalescent phases of COVID-19. The prospective study material was composed of cDNA or gDNA derived from T cells, B-cell-depleted T cells, or PBMCs. Sample metadata almost always included a de-identified subject ID, COVID-19 status, age in years and sex. Where HLA class I and class II types were available, the types were taken from metadata supplied by the sample provider, not from assay-based typing. The dataset comprised deeply sampled blood TCRbeta repertoires from subjects exposed to, actively infected with, or recovered from COVID-19. The samples were drawn from two sources: the first 160 participants of the ongoing ImmuneRACE study, and 1,254 subjects contributed by 6 global collaborators. A freely available public database, intended as a resource for researchers studying the immune response to SARS-CoV-2, is where the repertoires were released. What the research found in general, with its limitations: The quantity of clinical and demographic metadata differed by source and by participant and was supplied without curation.

TCRbeta CDR3 regions were amplified from genomic DNA using the immunoSEQ Assay, a bias-controlled multiplex PCR. The published analysis was carried out like this. The number of nucleated cells in each sample was estimated by amplification of reference gene primers within the assay. To quantify the absolute abundance of each unique TCRbeta CDR3 rearrangement, sequence reads were collapsed and filtered. For each sample, productive Simpson clonality was calculated as the square root of Simpson's diversity index over productive rearrangements. The table comes from immuneACCESS by way of TCRdb, which keeps in-frame sequences with V and J called. Part of the clones is missing from these tables; in studies checked, under half for an unresolved V gene and the rest for unknown reasons. V, J and clone size reflect that table, while D and trimming were determined from the DNA. Counted in this sample were roughly 120,000 clones; less than 90% of them appeared once. Jointly, the top ten make up under 2.5% of the sample.

From cysteine to phenylalanine, the CDR3 is 13 amino acids long. Only CDR3 DNA remains: 39 bases, in frame from the first base. V is clipped by 2 bases and J by 6 bases, and the sequence between their germline boundaries is 11 bases long. The germline V gene gives CDR1 as SGHDT and CDR2 as YYEEEE. This clonotype was sampled from a man younger than 45 with acute or convalescent COVID-19. Sequenced input: peripheral blood. The chain is made from TRBV5-6 and TRBJ1-1; no D gene call is confident. DNA sequence: TGTGCCAGCAGCTTCACGGGAGTGGCTGAAGCTTTCTTT. This codes for CASSFTGVAEAFF.